This T cell receptor beta chain was observed in a study of CD8+ T cells in alopecia areata. Study outcomes and limitations: In patients, TCRs were shared less clearly than in mice, and HLA may possibly be involved. It was lesional scalp, especially alopecia totalis/universalis, that showed higher clonality than normal scalp. Scalp sequencing also captures normal skin's resident alphabeta T cells.

The sample holds a few counts of this clone. Its antigen remains unidentified. Reverse transcribed after extraction, RNA yielded cDNA as the sequencing template. Clones were read by immunoSEQ multiplex PCR, and TCRdb kept only the in-frame ones, dropping some. In the table there are about 82,000 clones, about 53% of which are singletons. Individuals with alopecia areata gave both lesional scalp punch biopsies and peripheral blood for collection. This CDR3 region has 13 residues. Trimming pared 4 bases from V and 3 bases from J, leaving 12 bases between. Looked up from germline, CDR1 is SQVTM and CDR2 is ANQGSEA.

The V gene is TRBV29-1, the J gene TRBJ1-2, with a tentative D call TRBD1 (5 bases). Sequencing was performed on NKG2D-high CD8+ T cells sorted from blood. The clonotype originates from a human donor with alopecia areata. In nucleotides, the CDR3 is TGCAGCGTTGCCCTCGAGGGGTACTATGGCTACACCTTC. As protein: CSVALEGYYGYTF.